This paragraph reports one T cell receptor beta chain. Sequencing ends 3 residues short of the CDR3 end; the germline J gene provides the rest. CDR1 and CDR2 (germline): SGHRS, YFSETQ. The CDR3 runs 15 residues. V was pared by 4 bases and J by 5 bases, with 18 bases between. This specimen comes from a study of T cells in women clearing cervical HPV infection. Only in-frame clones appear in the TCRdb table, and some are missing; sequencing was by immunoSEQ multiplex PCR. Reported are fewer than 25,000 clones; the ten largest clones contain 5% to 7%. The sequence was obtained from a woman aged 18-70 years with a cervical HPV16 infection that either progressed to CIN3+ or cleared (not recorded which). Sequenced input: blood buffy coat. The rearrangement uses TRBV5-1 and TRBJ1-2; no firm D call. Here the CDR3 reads CASSLGAPSSYGYTF. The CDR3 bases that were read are TGCGCCAGCAGCCTGGGAGCACCATCTTCTTATGGC.